This is a list of T cell receptor beta chains from one sample in a study of OX40 agonist ivuxolimab in advanced cancers. Here immunoSEQ multiplex PCR was the method, and the copy in TCRdb shows in-frame clones only, minus some. The table includes fewer than 35,000 clones, 74% detected once. Specimen: CD4+ or CD8+ T cells sorted from blood, collected in a trial of the OX40 agonist ivuxolimab. These receptor sequences come from an adult with an advanced solid tumor such as melanoma, head and neck, liver or kidney cancer. CDR3s include the opening cysteine and the closing phenylalanine or tryptophan. The D gene is left open where the match is weak. Clone size is not always given. Where it is, it says once, few, many or a class for expanded clones.

TRBJ2-2,-,TRBD1,TRBV30,CAWRAGTGGAGELFF,TGTGCCTGGAGGGCCGGGACAGGGGGGGCCGGGGAGCTGTTTTTT
TRBJ1-5,-,TRBD1,TRBV19,CASSSDRVNQPQHF,TGTGCCAGTAGTTCGGACAGGGTTAATCAGCCCCAGCATTTT
TRBJ2-1,-,-,TRBV5-1,CASSLAELGNEQFF,TGCGCCAGCAGCTTGGCAGAGCTGGGCAATGAGCAGTTCTTC
TRBJ1-5,-,-,TRBV6-1,CASTRRSNQPQHF,TGTGCCAGCACTCGAAGGAGCAATCAGCCCCAGCATTTT
TRBJ1-1,-,-,TRBV6-5,CASRRFGKTNTEAFF,TGTGCCAGCAGGAGATTCGGGAAGACCAACACTGAAGCTTTCTTT
TRBJ1-1,-,-,TRBV5-8,CASSWGDLGAFF,TGTGCCAGCAGCTGGGGGGATTTAGGAGCTTTCTTT
TRBJ1-6,-,TRBD1,TRBV10-2,CASSDKGANNSPLHF,TGCGCCAGCAGTGACAAGGGGGCGAATAATTCACCCCTCCACTTT
TRBJ1-5,-,-,TRBV15,CATSRENGQQPQHF,TGTGCCACCAGCAGGGAAAATGGACAGCAGCCCCAGCATTTT
TRBJ2-3,once,-,TRBV5-1,CASREGTDTQYF,TGCGCCAGCAGGGAAGGAACAGATACGCAGTATTTT
TRBJ1-3,-,-,TRBV4-1,CASSQGPGSGNTIYF,TGCGCCAGCAGCCAAGGACCGGGCTCTGGAAACACCATATATTTT
TRBJ1-5,few,-,TRBV19,CASSTGVRQPQHF,TGTGCCAGTAGTACAGGGGTGAGGCAGCCCCAGCATTTT
TRBJ1-4,-,-,TRBV5-5,CASSLVRTYNEKLFF,TGTGCCAGCAGCTTGGTCCGGACATATAATGAAAAACTGTTTTTT
TRBJ1-2,-,-,TRBV29-1,CSVFSPTVRSGGYTF,TGCAGCGTTTTCTCACCGACGGTCCGTTCGGGGGGCTACACCTTC
TRBJ2-5,-,-,TRBV6-1,CASSVSEETQYF,TGTGCCAGCAGTGTGTCCGAAGAGACCCAGTACTTC
TRBJ1-6,few,-,TRBV19,CASSIGMDSPLHF,TGTGCCAGTAGTATAGGGATGGATTCACCCCTCCACTTT
TRBJ1-2,few,-,TRBV4-1,CASSPSPTVKYGYTF,TGCGCCAGCAGCCCCTCACCGACAGTTAAGTATGGCTACACCTTC
TRBJ1-2,-,TRBD1,TRBV2,CASSDGDRVYGYTF,TGTGCCAGCAGTGATGGGGACAGGGTATATGGCTACACCTTC
TRBJ1-1,few,TRBD1,TRBV30,CAWSALGQANTEAFF,TGTGCCTGGAGCGCATTGGGACAGGCGAACACTGAAGCTTTCTTT
TRBJ2-5,-,-,TRBV5-1,CASSLGRELQETQYF,TGCGCCAGCAGCTTAGGTAGGGAGCTCCAAGAGACCCAGTACTTC
TRBJ2-7,-,-,TRBV10-3,CAISGGNYEQYF,TGTGCCATCAGTGGTGGGAACTACGAGCAGTACTTC
TRBJ1-6,once,TRBD1,TRBV18,CASSPPMGQGGSPLHF,TGTGCCAGCTCACCACCGATGGGACAGGGTGGTTCACCCCTCCACTTT
TRBJ2-1,-,-,TRBV11-2,CASSPNRAYNEQFF,TGTGCCAGCAGCCCGAACAGGGCTTACAATGAGCAGTTCTTC
TRBJ2-1,few,TRBD2,TRBV10-3,CAVRSASGGNEQFF,TGTGCCGTGCGATCGGCTAGCGGGGGGAATGAGCAGTTCTTC
TRBJ2-1,-,-,TRBV2,CASSGVRSYNEQFF,TGTGCCAGCAGTGGGGTCAGGTCCTACAATGAGCAGTTCTTC
TRBJ2-7,-,-,TRBV11-2,CASSPGRGQYF,TGTGCCAGCAGCCCCGGCCGGGGGCAGTACTTC
TRBJ2-3,-,TRBD2,TRBV10-2,CASSFASGSSTDTQYF,TGCGCCAGCAGCTTCGCTAGCGGCTCTAGCACAGATACGCAGTATTTT
TRBJ2-1,-,-,TRBV7-9,CASSHYGTYSYNEQFF,TGTGCCAGCAGCCACTACGGGACATACTCCTACAATGAGCAGTTCTTC
TRBJ1-4,few,-,TRBV4-1,CASSQPAATNEKLFF,TGCGCCAGCAGCCAACCGGCGGCAACTAATGAAAAACTGTTTTTT